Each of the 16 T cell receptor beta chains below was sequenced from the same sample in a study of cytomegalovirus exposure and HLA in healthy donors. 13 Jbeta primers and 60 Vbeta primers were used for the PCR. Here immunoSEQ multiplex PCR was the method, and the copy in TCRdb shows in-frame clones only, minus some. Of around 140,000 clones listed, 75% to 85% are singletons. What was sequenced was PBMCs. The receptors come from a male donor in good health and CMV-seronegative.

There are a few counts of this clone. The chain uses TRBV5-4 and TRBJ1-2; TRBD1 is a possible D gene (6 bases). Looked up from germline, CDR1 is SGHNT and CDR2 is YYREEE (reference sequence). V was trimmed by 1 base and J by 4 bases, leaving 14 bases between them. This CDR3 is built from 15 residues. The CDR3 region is CASSLTGQRLYGYTF. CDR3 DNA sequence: TGTGCCAGCAGCTTGACTGGACAGCGCCTCTATGGCTACACCTTC.

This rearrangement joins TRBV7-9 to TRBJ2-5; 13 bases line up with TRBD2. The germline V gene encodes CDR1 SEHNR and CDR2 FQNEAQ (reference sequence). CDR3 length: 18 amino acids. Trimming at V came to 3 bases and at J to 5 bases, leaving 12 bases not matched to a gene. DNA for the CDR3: TGTGCCAGCAGCTTTTCCGGGACTAGCGGGATGCATAGGGAGACCCAGTACTTC. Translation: CASSFSGTSGMHRETQYF. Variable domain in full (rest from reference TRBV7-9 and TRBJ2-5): DTGVSQNPRHKITKRGQNVTFRCDPISEHNRLYWYRQTLGQGPEFLTYFQNEAQLEKSRLLSDRFSAERPKGSFSTLEIQRTEQGDSAMYLCASSFSGTSGMHRETQYFGPGTRLLVL.

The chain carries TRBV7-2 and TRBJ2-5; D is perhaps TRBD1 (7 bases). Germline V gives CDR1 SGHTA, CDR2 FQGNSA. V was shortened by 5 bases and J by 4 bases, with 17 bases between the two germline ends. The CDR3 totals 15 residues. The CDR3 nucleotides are TGTGCCAGCAGCCTACAGGGGATCGGGGGAGAGACCCAGTACTTC. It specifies CASSLQGIGGETQYF.

The CDR3 DNA sequence: TGTGCCAGCAGCCCCCAAGGGACACCGACCGGGGAGCTGTTTTTT. This encodes CASSPQGTPTGELFF. The rearrangement uses TRBV9 and TRBJ2-2; perhaps TRBD1 as D (6 bases). This CDR3 region has 15 residues. The V end lost 4 bases, the J end lost 5 bases, and 15 bases lay between the germline ends. Germline V lookup: CDR1 SGDLS, CDR2 YYNGEE.

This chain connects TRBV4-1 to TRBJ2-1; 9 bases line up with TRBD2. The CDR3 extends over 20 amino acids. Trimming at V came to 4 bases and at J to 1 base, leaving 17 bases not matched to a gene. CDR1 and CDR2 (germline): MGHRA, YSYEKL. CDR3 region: CASSRRLGSGGWVSYNEQFF. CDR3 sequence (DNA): TGCGCCAGCAGCCGCCGACTAGGGAGCGGGGGGTGGGTATCCTACAATGAGCAGTTCTTC.

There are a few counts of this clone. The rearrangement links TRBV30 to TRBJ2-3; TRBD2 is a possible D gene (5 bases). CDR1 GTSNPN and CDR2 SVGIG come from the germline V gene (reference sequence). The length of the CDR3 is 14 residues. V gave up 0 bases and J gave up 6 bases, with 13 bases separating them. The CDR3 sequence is CAWSVGSEADTQYF. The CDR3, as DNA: TGTGCCTGGAGTGTCGGCTCGGAGGCGGATACGCAGTATTTT.

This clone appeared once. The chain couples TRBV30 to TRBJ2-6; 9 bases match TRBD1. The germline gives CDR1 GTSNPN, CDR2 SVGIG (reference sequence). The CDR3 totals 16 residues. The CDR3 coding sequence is TGTGCTGGACCGGGACAGGGCCCTTCTGGGGCCAACGTCCTGACTTTC. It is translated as CAGPGQGPSGANVLTF.

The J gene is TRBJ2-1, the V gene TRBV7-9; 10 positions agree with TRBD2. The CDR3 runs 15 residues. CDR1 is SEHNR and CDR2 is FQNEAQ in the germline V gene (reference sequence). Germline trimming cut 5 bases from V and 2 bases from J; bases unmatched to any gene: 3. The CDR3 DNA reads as TGTGCCAGCAGCCCGCTAGCGGGGGCCTACAATGAGCAGTTCTTC. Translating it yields CASSPLAGAYNEQFF. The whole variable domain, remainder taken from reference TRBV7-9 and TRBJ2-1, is DTGVSQNPRHKITKRGQNVTFRCDPISEHNRLYWYRQTLGQGPEFLTYFQNEAQLEKSRLLSDRFSAERPKGSFSTLEIQRTEQGDSAMYLCASSPLAGAYNEQFFGPGTRLTVL.

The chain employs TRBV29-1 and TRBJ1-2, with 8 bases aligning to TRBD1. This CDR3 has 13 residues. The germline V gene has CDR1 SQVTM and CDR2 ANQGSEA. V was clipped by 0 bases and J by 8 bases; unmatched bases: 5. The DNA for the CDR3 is TGCAGCGTTGAAGACAGGGGGCGGTACGGCTACACCTTC. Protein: CSVEDRGRYGYTF. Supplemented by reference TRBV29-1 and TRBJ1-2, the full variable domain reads SAVISQKPSRDICQRGTSLTIQCQVDSQVTMMFWYRQQPGQSLTLIATANQGSEATYESGFVIDKFPISRPNLTFSTLTVSNMSPEDSSIYLCSVEDRGRYGYTFGSGTRLTVV.

CDR3 residues: CASSQAPSGGPYNEQFF. CDR3 DNA: TGCGCCAGCAGCCAAGCCCCTAGCGGGGGACCCTACAATGAGCAGTTCTTC. The chain has TRBV4-3 and TRBJ2-1, with 10 nucleotides matching TRBD2. Germline assignment: CDR1 LGHNA and CDR2 YSLEER. V trimming: 1 base; J trimming: 2 bases; junction bases outside the gene matches: 5. The CDR3 is made up of 17 amino acids.

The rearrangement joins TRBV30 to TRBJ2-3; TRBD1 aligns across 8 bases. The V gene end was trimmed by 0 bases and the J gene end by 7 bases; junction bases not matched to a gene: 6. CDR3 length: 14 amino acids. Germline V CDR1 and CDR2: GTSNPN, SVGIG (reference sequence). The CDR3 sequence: CAWSVPGGLNTQYF. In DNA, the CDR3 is TGTGCCTGGAGTGTACCAGGGGGCCTGAATACGCAGTATTTT.

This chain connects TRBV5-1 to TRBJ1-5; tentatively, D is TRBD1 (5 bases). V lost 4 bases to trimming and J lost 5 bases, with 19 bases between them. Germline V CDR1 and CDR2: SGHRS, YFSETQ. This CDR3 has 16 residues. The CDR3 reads CASSPSPGPGDQPQHF. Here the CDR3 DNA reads TGCGCCAGCAGCCCCTCGCCAGGGCCGGGTGATCAGCCCCAGCATTTT.

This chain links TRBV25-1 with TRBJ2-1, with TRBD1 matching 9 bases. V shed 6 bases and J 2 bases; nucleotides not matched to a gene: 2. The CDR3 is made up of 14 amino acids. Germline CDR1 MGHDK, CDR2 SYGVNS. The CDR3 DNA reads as TGTGCCAGCAGGGGGGACAGGGCCTACAATGAGCAGTTCTTC. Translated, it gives CASRGDRAYNEQFF.

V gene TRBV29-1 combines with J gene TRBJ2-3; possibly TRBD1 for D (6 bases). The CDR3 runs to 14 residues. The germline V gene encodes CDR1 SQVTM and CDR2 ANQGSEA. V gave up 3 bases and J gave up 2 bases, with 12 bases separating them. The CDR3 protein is CSVDLGGITDTQYF. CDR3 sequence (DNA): TGCAGCGTTGACCTAGGGGGAATCACAGATACGCAGTATTTT.

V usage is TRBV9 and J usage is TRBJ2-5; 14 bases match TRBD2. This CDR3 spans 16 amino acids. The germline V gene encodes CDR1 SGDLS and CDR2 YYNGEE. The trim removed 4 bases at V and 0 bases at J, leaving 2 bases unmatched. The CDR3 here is CASSLTSGGDQETQYF. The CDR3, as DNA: TGTGCCAGCAGCCTGACTAGCGGGGGGGACCAAGAGACCCAGTACTTC.

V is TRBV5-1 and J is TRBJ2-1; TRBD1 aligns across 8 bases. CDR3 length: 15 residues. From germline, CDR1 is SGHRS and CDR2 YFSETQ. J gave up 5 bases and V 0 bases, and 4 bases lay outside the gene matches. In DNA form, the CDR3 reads TGCGCCAGCAGCTTGGCCCAGGGGGCAAACAATGAGCAGTTCTTC. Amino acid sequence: CASSLAQGANNEQFF. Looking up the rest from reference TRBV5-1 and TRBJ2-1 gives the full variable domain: KAGVTQTPRYLIKTRGQQVTLSCSPISGHRSVSWYQQTPGQGLQFLFEYFSETQRNKGNFPGRFSGRQFSNSRSEMNVSTLELGDSALYLCASSLAQGANNEQFFGPGTRLTVL.